Following are 20 T cell receptor beta chains from one sample sequenced in a study of relationships among human T cell subsets. The T cell receptor alpha and beta CDR3 regions were amplified from mRNA by semiquantitative ARM-PCR. Exponential amplification used communal superprimers after tagged nested gene-specific primers in ARM-PCR. TCRdb itself ran the multiplex PCR reads through MiXCR, one entry per CDR3 protein. This table has more than 8,500 distinct CDR3 sequences, around 59% appearing once. Memory T cells were selected with anti-CD45RO beads from the CD45RA-negative fraction. Material for sequencing was memory T cells sorted from blood. The source is a man aged 35-49 years in good health.

The chain joins TRBV29-1 to TRBJ2-3, with D uncertain. Germline loops: CDR1 SQVTM, CDR2 ANQGSEA. V was cut by 6 bases and J by 6 bases, with 13 bases left in between. The CDR3 is 12 residues long. In nucleotides, the CDR3 is TGCAGCGTAGATGACATATCTGATACGCAGTATTTT. Protein product: CSVDDISDTQYF.

As for this clonotype: The junction departs from the called germline gene at one end, perhaps through a read error. V is TRBV12-3 or TRBV12-4 and J is TRBJ2-3; 7 nucleotides line up with TRBD1. The CDR3 is 15 amino acids. The CDR3 loop is CAGSILGGGTDTQYF. The DNA of the CDR3 is TGTGCCGGCAGCATATTAGGGGGCGGCACAGATACGCAGTATTTT.

The DNA for the CDR3 is TGTGCCAGCAGTTCGATGCCGGGACCAGCGTGGGAAGAGACCCAGTACTTC. Protein sequence: CASSSMPGPAWEETQYF. The chain employs TRBV28 and TRBJ2-5, with D perhaps being TRBD1 or TRBD2 (5 bases each). Trimming removed 4 bases from V and 3 bases from J, with 21 bases in between. CDR3 size: 17 residues. Germline CDR1 and CDR2: MDHEN and SYDVKM.

The V gene is TRBV5-1, the J gene TRBJ2-5; no reliable D call. Trimming left V 7 bases short and J 0 bases short, with 13 bases between. The CDR3 length is 14 residues. CDR1 and CDR2 from the germline V gene are SGHRS and YFSETQ. In nucleotides, the CDR3 is TGCGCCAGCTTCGCTCTAGGAGACCAAGAGACCCAGTACTTC. Translating it yields CASFALGDQETQYF.

The genes are TRBV6-5 and TRBJ2-7; 8 nucleotides line up with TRBD1. The germline CDR1 and CDR2 sequences are MNHEY and SVGAGI. The CDR3 is 13 residues long. Germline trimming cut 6 bases from V and 4 bases from J; bases unmatched to any gene: 5. The CDR3 DNA reads TGTGCCAGCAGCCCCAGGGGGCGGTACGAGCAGTACTTC. It translates to CASSPRGRYEQYF.

This clonotype has more than one count but fewer than ten. In DNA form, the CDR3 reads TGTGCCAGCAGCCGGCGAGGGGCATCACTAGATACGCAGTATTTT. The encoded protein is CASSRRGASLDTQYF. The chain combines TRBV11-2 with TRBJ2-3, with D possibly being TRBD1 or TRBD2 (5 bases each). This CDR3 contains 15 residues. V was clipped by 5 bases and J by 5 bases, with 17 bases between them. CDR1 is SGHAT and CDR2 is FQNNGV in the germline V gene.

The J gene is TRBJ2-1, the V gene TRBV19; TRBD2 matches at 7 bases. Germline CDR1 is LNHDA and CDR2 is SQIVND (reference sequence). The ends lost 7 bases at V and 5 bases at J; junction bases unmatched: 8. There are 14 residues in the CDR3. DNA of the CDR3: TGTGCCAGTACCCAGCTCGGGGGGAACAATGAGCAGTTCTTC. Protein: CASTQLGGNNEQFF.

The V call is TRBV5-5, the J call TRBJ2-7, with 7 positions matching TRBD2. This CDR3 contains 14 residues. Germline lookup yields CDR1 SGHKS and CDR2 YYEKEE (reference sequence). J lost 4 bases, V lost 4 bases, and 8 bases had no gene match. For the CDR3, the DNA is TGTGCCAGCAGCCCCCGGGACTATGGTTACGAGCAGTACTTC. Translating it yields CASSPRDYGYEQYF. Drawing the rest from reference TRBV5-5 and TRBJ2-7, the complete variable domain is DAGVTQSPTHLIKTRGQQVTLRCSPISGHKSVSWYQQVLGQGPQFIFQYYEKEERGRGNFPDRFSARQFPNYSSELNVNALLLGDSALYLCASSPRDYGYEQYFGPGTRLTVT.

The rearrangement joins TRBV7-9 to TRBJ2-3; the D is unclear. The germline gives CDR1 SEHNR, CDR2 FQNEAQ (reference sequence). V lost 5 bases to trimming and J lost 11 bases, with 14 bases between them. CDR3 length: 12 residues. In DNA form, the CDR3 reads TGTGCCAGCAGCCATAGTTCGGCGGAGCAGTATTTT. It yields the protein CASSHSSAEQYF.

The count of this clonotype is one. This chain joins TRBV11-2 and TRBJ1-3; D unresolved. The CDR3 is 15 residues long. Looked up from germline, CDR1 is SGHAT and CDR2 is FQNNGV. Trimming took off 3 bases at V and 4 bases at J, with 13 bases between the two ends. The CDR3 protein is CASSFFQNVGNTIYF. In nucleotides, the CDR3 is TGTGCCAGCAGCTTTTTCCAGAACGTGGGAAACACCATATATTTT.

V usage is TRBV29-1 and J usage is TRBJ2-4; D could derive from TRBD1 or TRBD2 (6 bases each). The length of the CDR3 is 13 residues. Germline CDR1 is SQVTM and CDR2 is ANQGSEA. The V end lost 4 bases, the J end lost 3 bases, and 10 bases lay between the germline ends. The CDR3 spells CSVAGAVKNIQYF. For the CDR3, the DNA is TGCAGCGTTGCGGGGGCCGTCAAAAACATTCAGTACTTC. The complete variable domain, with remaining parts taken from reference TRBV29-1 and TRBJ2-4, reads SAVISQKPSRDICQRGTSLTIQCQVDSQVTMMFWYRQQPGQSLTLIATANQGSEATYESGFVIDKFPISRPNLTFSTLTVSNMSPEDSSIYLCSVAGAVKNIQYFGAGTRLSVL.

The V gene is TRBV10-3, the J gene TRBJ2-3; D possibly uses TRBD1 or TRBD2 (5 bases each). The CDR3 covers 14 residues. With 0 bases removed from V and 4 bases from J, the gap between germline ends came to 8 bases. CDR1 and CDR2 (germline): ENHRY, SYGVKD. The CDR3 spells CAISESRGPDTQYF. The CDR3 DNA reads TGTGCCATCAGTGAGTCGAGGGGACCAGATACGCAGTATTTT.

This chain connects TRBV7-9 to TRBJ2-7; D unclear. V was clipped by 6 bases and J by 6 bases, with 18 bases between them. This CDR3 is built from 14 residues. Germline V gene sequence: CDR1 SEHNR, CDR2 FQNEAQ (reference sequence). The chain's CDR3 is CASRLDPGRGEQYF. CDR3 nucleotides: TGTGCCAGCAGACTCGATCCCGGACGTGGCGAGCAGTACTTC.

Here the CDR3 reads CASSKNPNYGYTF. In DNA form, the CDR3 reads TGTGCCAGTAGTAAGAACCCTAACTATGGCTACACCTTC. The V call is TRBV19, the J call TRBJ1-2; no reliable D call. Per the germline V gene, CDR1 is LNHDA and CDR2 is SQIVND (reference sequence). This CDR3 is built from 13 residues. The V end lost 4 bases, the J end lost 0 bases, and 6 bases lay between the germline ends.

This clonotype was counted a few times. The rearrangement uses TRBV28 and TRBJ2-7; 7 bases match TRBD1. This CDR3 is built from 15 residues. Germline CDR1 is MDHEN and CDR2 is SYDVKM. Losses at the gene ends were 4 bases for V and 2 bases for J; bases not matched to a gene: 8. The CDR3 sequence is CASSSAGTAPYEQYF. The CDR3 nucleotides are TGTGCCAGCAGTTCTGCCGGGACAGCCCCCTACGAGCAGTACTTC.

This chain joins TRBV11-1 and TRBJ2-1; a weak D match, TRBD2 (6 bases). Germline V CDR1 and CDR2: SGHAT, FQDESV (reference sequence). CDR3 size: 17 residues. V was cut by 6 bases and J by 4 bases, with 22 bases left in between. The CDR3 DNA sequence: TGTGCCAGCAGTAAGACTAGGAGTGACTGGATATACAATGAGCAGTTCTTC. It translates to CASSKTRSDWIYNEQFF.

CDR3 in DNA: TGCGCCAGCAGTATCGACGGAAACACTGAAGCTTTCTTT. This codes for CASSIDGNTEAFF. The chain combines TRBV5-1 with TRBJ1-1, with unresolved D. Germline V gives CDR1 SGHRS, CDR2 YFSETQ. CDR3 size: 13 residues. Trimming left V 5 bases short and J 2 bases short, with 10 bases between. The entire variable domain, with the rest obtained from reference TRBV5-1 and TRBJ1-1, is as follows: KAGVTQTPRYLIKTRGQQVTLSCSPISGHRSVSWYQQTPGQGLQFLFEYFSETQRNKGNFPGRFSGRQFSNSRSEMNVSTLELGDSALYLCASSIDGNTEAFFGQGTRLTVV.

This clonotype appeared once. V usage is TRBV19 and J usage is TRBJ2-3; a possible D gene is TRBD2 (6 bases). The CDR3 is 16 residues long. V was cut by 7 bases and J by 5 bases, with 22 bases left in between. The V gene's germline CDR1 is LNHDA and CDR2 SQIVND (reference sequence). In DNA form, the CDR3 reads TGTGCCAGTATCTCCTCGCGGGGACTCTCCGGAGATACGCAGTATTTT. It codes for CASISSRGLSGDTQYF.

This clonotype was observed a few times. The rearrangement links TRBV29-1 to TRBJ2-7, with a weak D call TRBD1 (6 bases). The CDR3 spans 14 residues. Germline CDR1 is SQVTM and CDR2 is ANQGSEA. Trimming took 4 bases from V and 0 from J, leaving 13 bases between them. CDR3 sequence reads: CSVVRQGSSYEQYF. CDR3 sequence (DNA): TGCAGCGTTGTGCGCCAGGGGAGCTCCTACGAGCAGTACTTC.

The chain carries TRBV28 and TRBJ1-6; 7 bases match TRBD1. CDR1 and CDR2 from the germline V gene are MDHEN and SYDVKM. V trimming: 6 bases; J trimming: 9 bases; junction bases outside the gene matches: 8. CDR3 size: 14 residues. The CDR3 region is CASRRQGSSSPLHF. The CDR3, as DNA: TGTGCCAGCAGGCGACAGGGTTCAAGTTCACCCCTCCACTTT.